The T cell receptor beta chain under discussion was sequenced for a study of siplizumab effects on memory and regulatory T cells. The CDR3 consists of 11 residues. The germline CDR1 and CDR2 sequences are MDHEN and SYDVKM. The V gene lost 2 bases and the J gene lost 4 bases, with 3 bases spanning the gap. Using immunoSEQ multiplex PCR, the repertoire was profiled, and TCRdb retains in-frame clones only, with some absent. The data show tens of thousands of clones, with 75% to 90% seen just once and approximately 1.7% held by the top ten. This clone was counted a single time. What it recognizes is unknown. Other DNA sequences of this sample code for an identical CDR3. Broader study findings: Naive T cells apparently outstripped memory cells in diversity and seemed major alloresponse contributors. The drug siplizumab significantly decreased the alloreactive sequences that could be traced to unstimulated CD4+ memory cells. Mappable alloreactive CD4+ clones were on average approximately 72% Treg-derived with siplizumab, around 25% in controls.

Sequencing used Tregs sorted from blood. This chain uses TRBV28 with TRBJ2-7, with D uncertain. This clonotype originated in a human donor in good health. For the CDR3, the DNA is TGTGCCAGCAGTTTAGGGTACGAGCAGTACTTC. Amino acids: CASSLGYEQYF.